The 14 T cell receptor beta chains presented below share a single source sample, sequenced in a study of blood T cell repertoires in COVID-19. The method was immunoSEQ multiplex PCR; TCRdb's version includes in-frame clones alone and lacks a portion of them. Among around 320,000 clones listed, around 92% were seen once. Sequencing was done on a sample of PBMCs or T cells enriched from blood (not recorded which). These receptors were taken from a woman aged 45 to 65 who had been exposed to COVID-19.

The chain links TRBV7-8 to TRBJ1-1; TRBD1 might be the D (5 bases). This CDR3 is built from 17 residues. V lost 0 bases and J lost 4, with 18 bases in between. CDR1 SGHVS and CDR2 FQNEAQ come from the germline V gene. The CDR3 DNA is TGTGCCAGCAGCTTAGCGGTTGTTCACAGGCGTCGCACTGAAGCTTTCTTT. This encodes CASSLAVVHRRRTEAFF. Full variable domain (remainder filled in from reference TRBV7-8 and TRBJ1-1): GAGVSQSPRYKVAKRGQDVALRCDPISGHVSLFWYQQALGQGPEFLTYFQNEAQLDKSGLPSDRFFAERPEGSVSTLKIQRTQQEDSAVYLCASSLAVVHRRRTEAFFGQGTRLTVV.

The rearrangement uses TRBV25-1 and TRBJ1-6, with 11 positions matching TRBD1. Trimming at V came to 3 bases and at J to 8 bases, leaving 6 bases not matched to a gene. The CDR3 length is 16 residues. Germline CDR1 MGHDK, CDR2 SYGVNS. CDR3 residues: CASSDTGTGGDSPLHF. The DNA of the CDR3 is TGTGCCAGCAGTGACACCGGGACAGGGGGTGATTCACCCCTCCACTTT.

The rearrangement uses TRBV5-1 and TRBJ2-3, with 8 bases lining up with TRBD1. With 4 bases clipped from V and 2 bases from J, the junction kept 6 bases outside the gene matches. The CDR3 sequence is 15 residues long. Germline V gives CDR1 SGHRS, CDR2 YFSETQ. This CDR3 is CASSRTGKPTDTQYF. The CDR3 DNA is TGCGCCAGCAGCCGGACAGGGAAACCCACAGATACGCAGTATTTT.

V gene TRBV19 combines with J gene TRBJ2-1; 12 nucleotides match TRBD2. In germline, CDR1 is LNHDA, CDR2 SQIVND (reference sequence). CDR3 size: 15 residues. V lost 4 bases and J lost 5; bases outside the gene matches: 3. The CDR3 sequence: CASSKTSGGHNEQFF. The DNA of the CDR3 is TGTGCCAGTAGTAAGACTAGCGGGGGTCACAATGAGCAGTTCTTC.

The chain combines TRBV30 with TRBJ1-1, with D perhaps TRBD1 (5 bases). Trimming cost V 1 base and J 4 bases, with 13 bases left between them. This CDR3 has 14 residues. The V gene's germline CDR1 is GTSNPN and CDR2 SVGIG (reference sequence). The CDR3 here is CAWSAGNFGTEAFF. CDR3 sequence (DNA): TGTGCCTGGAGTGCAGGGAACTTCGGCACTGAAGCTTTCTTT.

This clone was seen only once. The chain joins TRBV28 to TRBJ1-2; 9 positions match TRBD1. With V trimmed by 3 bases and J by 13 bases, 12 bases remained unmatched. Germline-derived CDR1 and CDR2 are MDHEN and SYDVKM. The CDR3 has 14 amino acids. The CDR3: CASSFPGQGRGSTF. In DNA, the CDR3 is TGTGCCAGCAGTTTCCCCGGACAGGGGAGGGGTAGCACCTTC.

The J gene is TRBJ2-1, the V gene TRBV2, with a tentative D call TRBD1 (5 bases). Between the trimmed V and J ends, which lost 6 bases and 6 bases, there was a span of 12 bases. The CDR3 consists of 13 residues. CDR1 is SNHLY and CDR2 is FYNNEI in the germline V gene. This CDR3 reads CASSPRQTNEQFF. CDR3 nucleotides: TGTGCCAGCAGCCCCCGACAGACCAATGAGCAGTTCTTC.

The chain is built from TRBV18 and TRBJ2-4; 7 nucleotides agree with TRBD1. This CDR3 comprises 15 residues. V was clipped by 6 bases and J by 6 bases; unmatched bases: 11. Germline V gene lookup returns CDR1 KGHSH and CDR2 LQKENI. The CDR3 region is CASSLPGTVGNIQYF. In DNA, the CDR3 is TGTGCCAGCTCGTTACCCGGGACAGTAGGAAACATTCAGTACTTC.

This chain connects TRBV3-1 (or the pseudogene TRBV3-2) to TRBJ2-2, with 7 bases aligning to TRBD2. Germline V gives CDR1 LGHDT, CDR2 YNNKEL (reference sequence). The length of the CDR3 is 16 residues. V was pared by 2 bases and J by 2 bases, with 5 bases of the junction left unmatched. The CDR3 sequence is CASSQRSGANTGELFF. In DNA, the CDR3 is TGTGCCAGCAGCCAAAGGAGCGGGGCCAACACCGGGGAGCTGTTTTTT.

This clone was detected only a few times. This chain links TRBV6-5 with TRBJ1-4, with 8 bases fitting TRBD1. J lost 2 bases, V lost 6 bases, and 5 bases had no gene match. This CDR3 region has 15 residues. Germline values: CDR1 MNHEY, CDR2 SVGAGI. The CDR3 loop is CASRTGGSTNEKLFF. The CDR3 nucleotides are TGTGCCAGCAGAACAGGGGGATCGACTAATGAAAAACTGTTTTTT.

The genes are TRBV30 and TRBJ2-7, with 9 positions matching TRBD1. Germline CDR1 and CDR2: GTSNPN and SVGIG (reference sequence). The junction had 7 bases not matched to a gene; V was cut back by 6 bases and J by 4 bases. The CDR3 totals 13 residues. The CDR3: CACTGGVLYEQYF. Written as DNA, the CDR3 is TGTGCCTGTACAGGGGGCGTGTTATACGAGCAGTACTTC.

Remarks on this clone: This same CDR3 is encoded by further DNA sequences in the sample. This chain joins TRBV28 and TRBJ2-3, with TRBD1 matching 9 bases. Germline CDR1 is MDHEN and CDR2 is SYDVKM. The CDR3 is 15 amino acids. The V gene end was trimmed by 6 bases and the J gene end by 6 bases; junction bases not matched to a gene: 10. The CDR3 here is CASSTTGQGPDTQYF. Written as DNA, the CDR3 is TGTGCCAGCAGCACGACGGGACAGGGACCGGATACGCAGTATTTT.

The V call is TRBV18, the J call TRBJ1-6, with TRBD1 matching 7 bases. Germline loops: CDR1 KGHSH, CDR2 LQKENI. Trimming cost V 4 bases and J 7 bases; bases outside gene matches: 7. This CDR3 contains 15 residues. CDR3 in amino acids: CASSLGTVGNSPLHF. DNA for the CDR3: TGTGCCAGCTCACTGGGGACAGTGGGAAATTCACCCCTCCACTTT.

The CDR3 DNA reads as TGTGCCAGCAGCCCTCGCGGCAGGGAAGCAAGCAATCAGCCCCAGCATTTT. It specifies CASSPRGREASNQPQHF. The chain recombines TRBV3-1 (or the pseudogene TRBV3-2) with TRBJ1-5; a weak D match, TRBD1 (5 bases). Germline V gene sequence: CDR1 LGHDT, CDR2 YNNKEL (reference sequence). Trimming pared 4 bases from V and 1 base from J, leaving 17 bases between. This CDR3 region has 17 residues.